The 32 T cell receptor beta chains presented below share a single source sample, sequenced in a study of blood T cell repertoires in COVID-19. Repertoires were generated with immunoSEQ multiplex PCR, while TCRdb's copy carries only in-frame clones and drops some. The table records some 490,000 clones, roughly nine tenths of them present only once. Specimen: PBMCs or T cells enriched from blood (not recorded which). Source of these receptors: an older woman who had recovered from COVID-19.

This chain links TRBV19 with TRBJ2-3, with 10 bases identical to TRBD1. Germline loops: CDR1 LNHDA, CDR2 SQIVND (reference sequence). The ends lost 5 bases at V and 2 bases at J; junction bases unmatched: 7. This CDR3 contains 16 residues. This chain's CDR3 is CASSPRDRGNTDTQYF. The DNA of the CDR3 is TGTGCCAGTAGTCCACGGGACAGGGGAAACACAGATACGCAGTATTTT.

This clone was found a few times. This chain connects TRBV2 to TRBJ1-1; D is ambiguous. The CDR3 runs to 14 residues. Germline V gene lookup returns CDR1 SNHLY and CDR2 FYNNEI. Trimming removed 5 bases at V and 0 bases at J, with 10 bases between. CDR3 sequence (DNA): TGTGCCAGCAGTAAACAGTGGATGAACACTGAAGCTTTCTTT. Its translation is CASSKQWMNTEAFF.

This chain joins TRBV7-9 and TRBJ1-2, with 10 bases matching TRBD1. The CDR3 loop spans 19 amino acids. The germline V gene encodes CDR1 SEHNR and CDR2 FQNEAQ (reference sequence). The trim removed 5 bases at V and 0 bases at J, leaving 15 bases unmatched. The CDR3 DNA follows: TGTGCCAGCAGCCGTGGGAACCCGGGACAGGGGTTTACTAACTATGGCTACACCTTC. It codes for CASSRGNPGQGFTNYGYTF.

The V and J genes are TRBV5-1 and TRBJ2-1, with D possibly matching TRBD1 (8 bases). The CDR3 sequence is 16 residues long. Trimming took 2 bases from V and 5 from J, leaving 17 bases between them. CDR1 is SGHRS and CDR2 is YFSETQ in the germline V gene. The CDR3 here is CASSFRWTGTNNEQFF. DNA of the CDR3: TGCGCCAGCAGCTTTCGGTGGACAGGGACTAACAATGAGCAGTTCTTC.

The rearrangement joins TRBV11-2 to TRBJ1-1; D is uncertain. This CDR3 has 13 amino acids. V lost 2 bases to trimming and J lost 1 base, with 5 bases between them. Germline CDR1 SGHAT, CDR2 FQNNGV. The chain's CDR3 is CASSLLPNTEAFF. In DNA form, the CDR3 reads TGTGCCAGCAGCTTACTACCGAACACTGAAGCTTTCTTT.

The chain employs TRBV29-1 and TRBJ2-3, with 9 nucleotides matching TRBD1. The CDR3 totals 13 residues. Looked up from germline, CDR1 is SQVTM and CDR2 is ANQGSEA. The V gene end was trimmed by 6 bases and the J gene end by 6 bases; junction bases not matched to a gene: 7. The CDR3 is CSVRGQGQDTQYF. For the CDR3, the DNA is TGCAGCGTCCGCGGACAGGGGCAGGATACGCAGTATTTT.

The chain is built from TRBV2 and TRBJ2-6; 8 bases map to TRBD1. The length of the CDR3 is 17 residues. Germline V lookup: CDR1 SNHLY, CDR2 FYNNEI. Trimming cost V 4 bases and J 0 bases; bases outside gene matches: 5. The CDR3 protein is CASSGQGAYSGANVLTF. CDR3 nucleotide sequence: TGTGCCAGCAGTGGCCAGGGGGCCTACTCTGGGGCCAACGTCCTGACTTTC.

V is TRBV29-1 and J is TRBJ2-1, with 10 bases lining up with TRBD1. The germline V gene encodes CDR1 SQVTM and CDR2 ANQGSEA. The ends lost 4 bases at V and 5 bases at J; junction bases unmatched: 2. The CDR3 loop spans 13 amino acids. This CDR3 reads CSVGDRGHNEQFF. CDR3 coding DNA: TGCAGCGTTGGGGACAGGGGACACAATGAGCAGTTCTTC.

The chain employs TRBV6-5 and TRBJ1-2; D possibly corresponds to TRBD1 (6 bases). The V gene's germline CDR1 is MNHEY and CDR2 SVGAGI. Trimming took 7 bases from V and 6 from J, leaving 18 bases between them. The CDR3 contains 14 residues. CDR3 amino acids: CASNPGGLSHGYTF. The CDR3 nucleotides read TGTGCCAGCAATCCGGGGGGCCTATCTCATGGCTACACCTTC.

The chain is built from TRBV19 and TRBJ2-1; a possible D gene is TRBD2 (5 bases). The germline V and J ends were trimmed by 1 base and 5 bases, with 12 bases remaining between them. Germline CDR1 LNHDA, CDR2 SQIVND (reference sequence). This CDR3 contains 15 residues. CDR3 in amino acids: CASSIVPRGNNEQFF. The CDR3 DNA follows: TGTGCCAGTAGTATAGTTCCCCGGGGAAACAATGAGCAGTTCTTC.

Remarks on this clone: Different DNA sequences within this sample yield the same CDR3. The chain combines TRBV5-1 with TRBJ1-5; D is undetermined. Germline V gene lookup returns CDR1 SGHRS and CDR2 YFSETQ. The length of the CDR3 is 14 residues. V dropped 0 bases and J dropped 4 bases, with 8 bases sitting between them. CDR3 DNA: TGCGCCAGCAGCTTGGAGGGAGGGAATCAGCCCCAGCATTTT. It translates to CASSLEGGNQPQHF. The full variable domain, its missing parts supplied by reference TRBV5-1 and TRBJ1-5, is KAGVTQTPRYLIKTRGQQVTLSCSPISGHRSVSWYQQTPGQGLQFLFEYFSETQRNKGNFPGRFSGRQFSNSRSEMNVSTLELGDSALYLCASSLEGGNQPQHFGDGTRLSIL.

V is TRBV7-8 and J is TRBJ1-5; 8 bases match TRBD1. CDR1 is SGHVS, CDR2 FQNEAQ, per germline. V shed 5 bases and J 4 bases; nucleotides not matched to a gene: 7. The CDR3 totals 15 residues. Written as DNA, the CDR3 is TGTGCCAGCAGCCCTCTGACAGGGGCGAATCAGCCCCAGCATTTT. Protein sequence: CASSPLTGANQPQHF.

This clone appeared once. V is TRBV5-1 and J is TRBJ1-1; TRBD1 matches at 7 bases. This CDR3 is built from 15 residues. With V trimmed by 7 bases and J by 4 bases, 13 bases remained unmatched. Germline V gene data show CDR1 as SGHRS and CDR2 as YFSETQ. The CDR3, as DNA: TGCGCCAGCGCAGAAGGGGGCACTGGCGGCACTGAAGCTTTCTTT. It is translated as CASAEGGTGGTEAFF. Filled out from reference TRBV5-1 and TRBJ1-1, the complete variable domain reads KAGVTQTPRYLIKTRGQQVTLSCSPISGHRSVSWYQQTPGQGLQFLFEYFSETQRNKGNFPGRFSGRQFSNSRSEMNVSTLELGDSALYLCASAEGGTGGTEAFFGQGTRLTVV.

V and J are TRBV7-2 and TRBJ1-2; TRBD1 matches 8 bases. V lost 5 bases and J lost 2; bases outside the gene matches: 4. Germline lookup yields CDR1 SGHTA and CDR2 FQGNSA. The CDR3 sequence is 14 residues long. In nucleotides, the CDR3 is TGTGCCAGCAGCCCCGGACAGGGAAACTATGGCTACACCTTC. It encodes CASSPGQGNYGYTF.

The chain uses TRBV30 and TRBJ1-4; 7 bases line up with TRBD1. V was pared by 0 bases and J by 8 bases, with 9 bases of the junction left unmatched. This CDR3 has 15 amino acids. Germline V gives CDR1 GTSNPN, CDR2 SVGIG (reference sequence). Here the CDR3 DNA reads TGTGCCTGGAGTGTCAGGACAGGAGGAGGAGAAAAACTGTTTTTT. Amino acids: CAWSVRTGGGEKLFF.

The chain employs TRBV7-8 and TRBJ2-1; 13 bases fit TRBD2. Germline-derived CDR1 and CDR2 are SGHVS and FQNEAQ. J gave up 7 bases and V 3 bases, and 6 bases lay outside the gene matches. The CDR3 consists of 16 residues. DNA of the CDR3: TGTGCCAGCAGCTTGTGGGGGACTAGCGGGGTAAATGAGCAGTTCTTC. It yields the protein CASSLWGTSGVNEQFF. The variable domain in full, completed from reference TRBV7-8 and TRBJ2-1, reads GAGVSQSPRYKVAKRGQDVALRCDPISGHVSLFWYQQALGQGPEFLTYFQNEAQLDKSGLPSDRFFAERPEGSVSTLKIQRTQQEDSAVYLCASSLWGTSGVNEQFFGPGTRLTVL.

The rearrangement joins TRBV2 to TRBJ2-2, with TRBD1 matching 8 bases. V shed 6 bases and J 2 bases; nucleotides not matched to a gene: 5. This CDR3 spans 15 amino acids. The germline V gene has CDR1 SNHLY and CDR2 FYNNEI. The CDR3 region is CASRADRENTGELFF. CDR3 nucleotides: TGTGCCAGCAGAGCGGACAGGGAAAACACCGGGGAGCTGTTTTTT. Full variable domain (missing parts from reference TRBV2 and TRBJ2-2): EPEVTQTPSHQVTQMGQEVILRCVPISNHLYFYWYRQILGQKVEFLVSFYNNEISEKSEIFDDQFSVERPDGSNFTLKIRSTKLEDSAMYFCASRADRENTGELFFGEGSRLTVL.

This rearrangement joins TRBV6-2 or TRBV6-3 to TRBJ2-1, with D uncertain. CDR3 length equals 14 residues. Per the germline V gene, CDR1 is MNHEY and CDR2 is SVGEGT. V was trimmed by 2 bases and J by 5 bases, leaving 10 bases between them. CDR3 sequence (DNA): TGTGCCAGCAGTTACCCGTCTAGAGACAATGAGCAGTTCTTC. It codes for CASSYPSRDNEQFF.

The chain couples TRBV11-2 to TRBJ2-5, with TRBD1 identical over 7 bases. The germline V gene encodes CDR1 SGHAT and CDR2 FQNNGV. J lost 1 base, V lost 6 bases, and 20 bases had no gene match. This CDR3 contains 19 residues. The DNA for the CDR3 is TGTGCCAGCAGTACAAGACCGGGACAGTCCTACGGCCCCCAAGAGACCCAGTACTTC. Translation: CASSTRPGQSYGPQETQYF.

This chain's CDR3 is CASSYARGPTYEQYF. The CDR3 DNA reads TGTGCCAGCAGTTACGCCCGGGGTCCAACCTACGAGCAGTACTTC. The genes are TRBV6-5 and TRBJ2-7, with D possibly TRBD2 on 5 matching bases. V lost 2 bases, J lost 2 bases, and 13 bases lay in between. Germline-derived CDR1 and CDR2 are MNHEY and SVGAGI. This CDR3 spans 15 amino acids.

The chain uses TRBV19 and TRBJ2-1, with TRBD2 matching 12 bases. The germline V gene has CDR1 LNHDA and CDR2 SQIVND (reference sequence). V was pared by 4 bases and J by 12 bases, with 10 bases of the junction left unmatched. The CDR3 covers 15 residues. The CDR3 region is CASSTLLAGGVGQFF. CDR3 DNA: TGTGCCAGTAGTACACTCCTAGCGGGGGGGGTAGGGCAGTTCTTC.

The genes are TRBV6-5 and TRBJ1-5; D unclear. Germline lookup yields CDR1 MNHEY and CDR2 SVGAGI. V shed 7 bases and J shed 1 base, with 11 bases lying between them. The CDR3 runs to 14 residues. In DNA, the CDR3 is TGTGCCAGCATTAGAGGTCCCAGCAATCAGCCCCAGCATTTT. Amino acid sequence: CASIRGPSNQPQHF.

The chain couples TRBV6-4 to TRBJ2-7; TRBD2 agrees at 15 bases. The CDR3 loop spans 17 amino acids. The V gene's germline CDR1 is MRHNA and CDR2 SNTAGT. The junction had 8 bases not matched to a gene; V was cut back by 6 bases and J by 2 bases. The CDR3 DNA sequence: TGTGCCAGCAGCCACGGGACTAGCGGGGGGACTACCTACGAGCAGTACTTC. It codes for CASSHGTSGGTTYEQYF.

J is TRBJ2-5 and V is TRBV30; 7 bases are a match to TRBD1. Trimming took 3 bases from V and 4 from J; bases not matched to a gene: 5. CDR1 is GTSNPN and CDR2 is SVGIG in the germline V gene (reference sequence). The CDR3 has 13 residues. CDR3 sequence: CAWRKGALETQYF. CDR3 nucleotides: TGTGCCTGGAGAAAGGGGGCATTAGAGACCCAGTACTTC.

The V and J genes are TRBV5-4 and TRBJ2-1; 7 bases agree with TRBD1. This CDR3 contains 14 residues. Germline V gene data show CDR1 as SGHNT and CDR2 as YYREEE (reference sequence). The J segment lost 8 bases and the V segment lost 3 bases, leaving 8 bases of the junction unmatched. Here the CDR3 reads CASSSKQGWDEQFF. In nucleotides, the CDR3 is TGTGCCAGCAGCTCGAAACAGGGGTGGGATGAGCAGTTCTTC. Looking up the rest from reference TRBV5-4 and TRBJ2-1 gives the full variable domain: ETGVTQSPTHLIKTRGQQVTLRCSSQSGHNTVSWYQQALGQGPQFIFQYYREEENGRGNFPPRFSGLQFPNYSSELNVNALELDDSALYLCASSSKQGWDEQFFGPGTRLTVL.

This chain uses TRBV28 with TRBJ2-5; TRBD2 matches 8 bases. V shed 3 bases and J 1 base; nucleotides not matched to a gene: 10. There are 17 residues in the CDR3. The germline V gene has CDR1 MDHEN and CDR2 SYDVKM. CDR3 region: CASSFGRGLALQETQYF. The CDR3, as DNA: TGTGCCAGCAGTTTTGGACGAGGACTAGCCCTCCAAGAGACCCAGTACTTC.

The rearrangement links TRBV11-2 to TRBJ2-1, with D maybe TRBD2 (5 bases). The CDR3 covers 17 residues. V was clipped by 5 bases and J by 2 bases, with 19 bases between them. The germline V gene has CDR1 SGHAT and CDR2 FQNNGV. The CDR3 bases are TGTGCCAGCAGCGTCCGGACTGGGGAGTGGGCCTACAATGAGCAGTTCTTC. Translating it yields CASSVRTGEWAYNEQFF.

V usage is TRBV10-3 and J usage is TRBJ1-6; D possibly corresponds to TRBD1 (5 bases). Germline V gene data show CDR1 as ENHRY and CDR2 as SYGVKD. V lost 3 bases and J lost 10, with 10 bases in between. This CDR3 comprises 13 residues. DNA for the CDR3: TGTGCCATCAGTGAAGCGGGGGGATCACCCCTCCACTTT. Residues: CAISEAGGSPLHF.

The chain combines TRBV5-1 with TRBJ1-3; TRBD1 aligns across 7 bases. V dropped 0 bases and J dropped 1; count of bases not matched to a gene: 4. CDR1 and CDR2 from the germline V gene are SGHRS and YFSETQ. The CDR3 runs 16 residues. DNA of the CDR3: TGCGCCAGCAGCTTGGGCTTACAGGGGTCTGGAAACACCATATATTTT. It codes for CASSLGLQGSGNTIYF.

This rearrangement joins TRBV7-2 to TRBJ1-2; D perhaps matches TRBD1 (5 bases). The V gene's germline CDR1 is SGHTA and CDR2 FQGNSA. Trimming left V 5 bases short and J 4 bases short, with 11 bases between. The CDR3 spans 13 residues. CDR3 DNA: TGTGCCAGCAGCCCACAGGTCGGCTATGGCTACACCTTC. Amino acid sequence: CASSPQVGYGYTF. The whole variable domain, filled in from reference TRBV7-2 and TRBJ1-2, reads GAGVSQSPSNKVTEKGKDVELRCDPISGHTALYWYRQSLGQGLEFLIYFQGNSAPDKSGLPSDRFSAERTGGSVSTLTIQRTQQEDSAVYLCASSPQVGYGYTFGSGTRLTVV.

V is TRBV5-1 and J is TRBJ2-1, with TRBD2 matching 7 bases. The CDR3 length is 16 residues. V shed 5 bases and J 7 bases; nucleotides not matched to a gene: 15. The germline CDR1 and CDR2 sequences are SGHRS and YFSETQ. The CDR3 sequence: CASSARWAGEENEQFF. CDR3 DNA sequence: TGCGCCAGCAGTGCTCGGTGGGCGGGAGAAGAGAATGAGCAGTTCTTC.

The chain joins TRBV29-1 to TRBJ1-1; 9 bases are a match to TRBD1. Germline V lookup: CDR1 SQVTM, CDR2 ANQGSEA. The CDR3 contains 19 residues. With V trimmed by 0 bases and J by 1 base, 15 bases remained unmatched. CDR3 DNA: TGCAGCGTTGAAGATCTGGGGGGACAGGGAGTTAAGAAGAACACTGAAGCTTTCTTT. This encodes CSVEDLGGQGVKKNTEAFF.